Listed below are T cell receptor beta chains from one sample, sequenced in a study of STAT5B mutations in CD4+ large granular lymphocyte leukemia. Assay: immunoSEQ multiplex PCR; the TCRdb copy retains only in-frame clones and omits some. The data show 20,000 to 25,000 clones, around three quarters seen once. Sequencing used CD4+ T cells from blood buffy coats. The receptor set was obtained from a human donor in good health. Both conserved end residues are part of each CDR3. Fields, in order: clone size, D gene, V gene, J gene, CDR3 DNA, CDR3 protein. D genes are given only for firm matches. Clone size appears in some rows only: once, few, many, or a class for an expanded clone.

abundance: NA
d_gene: TRBD2
v_gene: TRBV7-3
j_gene: TRBJ2-1
CDR3nt: TGTGCCAGCAGCACTGGACTAGCGCGAAATGAGCAGTTCTTC
CDR3aa: CASSTGLARNEQFF

abundance: once
d_gene: TRBD1
v_gene: TRBV6-5
j_gene: TRBJ2-1
CDR3nt: TGTGCCAGCAGTGGCCCCCGACAGGGTTTGTATGAGCAGTTCTTC
CDR3aa: CASSGPRQGLYEQFF

abundance: NA
d_gene: NA
v_gene: TRBV10-2
j_gene: TRBJ1-1
CDR3nt: TGCGCCAGCAGTGAGTCGCTGAGGGGGATGGCTGAAGCTTTCTTT
CDR3aa: CASSESLRGMAEAFF

abundance: NA
d_gene: NA
v_gene: TRBV5-1
j_gene: TRBJ2-2
CDR3nt: TGCGCCAGCAGCTTGGAGCGCCTCCTCGGGGAGCTGTTTTTT
CDR3aa: CASSLERLLGELFF

abundance: NA
d_gene: NA
v_gene: TRBV5-4
j_gene: TRBJ2-5
CDR3nt: TGTGCCAGCAGCCAGGACCTCCAAGAGACCCAGTACTTC
CDR3aa: CASSQDLQETQYF

abundance: NA
d_gene: NA
v_gene: TRBV6-1
j_gene: TRBJ1-5
CDR3nt: TGTGCCAGCAGTGAAGGGTGGGCAGGGTACCAGCCCCAGCATTTT
CDR3aa: CASSEGWAGYQPQHF

abundance: once
d_gene: NA
v_gene: TRBV5-1
j_gene: TRBJ1-1
CDR3nt: TGCGCCAGCAGGTTCAGCTTCATGAACACTGAAGCTTTCTTT
CDR3aa: CASRFSFMNTEAFF

abundance: few
d_gene: NA
v_gene: TRBV4-1
j_gene: TRBJ2-3
CDR3nt: TGCGCCAGCAGCCAAACGGGAGTGGGCACAGATACGCAGTATTTT
CDR3aa: CASSQTGVGTDTQYF

abundance: few
d_gene: NA
v_gene: TRBV28
j_gene: TRBJ1-5
CDR3nt: TGTGCCGGGAATTCGGGAAGGGGCAATCAGCCCCAGCATTTT
CDR3aa: CAGNSGRGNQPQHF

abundance: NA
d_gene: NA
v_gene: TRBV30
j_gene: TRBJ1-3
CDR3nt: TGTGCCTGGAGTCTGGAGAGGTCCGGAAACACCATATATTTT
CDR3aa: CAWSLERSGNTIYF

abundance: few
d_gene: NA
v_gene: TRBV5-6
j_gene: TRBJ2-5
CDR3nt: TGTGCCAGCAGCTTGTTAAGAGAGACCCAGTACTTC
CDR3aa: CASSLLRETQYF

abundance: NA
d_gene: NA
v_gene: TRBV6-1
j_gene: TRBJ2-3
CDR3nt: TGTGCCAGCAGTGAACCGCGTACGCAGTATTTT
CDR3aa: CASSEPRTQYF

abundance: few
d_gene: NA
v_gene: TRBV28
j_gene: TRBJ2-7
CDR3nt: TGTGCCAGCAGTTTCAGGGTTGGCGAGCAGTACTTC
CDR3aa: CASSFRVGEQYF

abundance: NA
d_gene: NA
v_gene: TRBV25-1
j_gene: TRBJ1-1
CDR3nt: TGTGCCAGCAGTCCAGGGTTCGGGACTGAAGCTTTCTTT
CDR3aa: CASSPGFGTEAFF

abundance: few
d_gene: NA
v_gene: TRBV27
j_gene: TRBJ1-1
CDR3nt: TGTGCCAGCGGGTCCTGGGGCCAGGGGCGCACTGAAGCTTTCTTT
CDR3aa: CASGSWGQGRTEAFF

abundance: NA
d_gene: TRBD2
v_gene: TRBV9
j_gene: TRBJ2-3
CDR3nt: TGTGCCAGCAGCGTAGTGGGCGGGGGGGCCGGAGATACGCAGTATTTT
CDR3aa: CASSVVGGGAGDTQYF

abundance: NA
d_gene: NA
v_gene: TRBV5-1
j_gene: TRBJ2-1
CDR3nt: TGCGCCAGCACCTATTCCGGGGGTCGATACAATGAGCAGTTCTTC
CDR3aa: CASTYSGGRYNEQFF

abundance: NA
d_gene: NA
v_gene: TRBV7-8
j_gene: TRBJ1-1
CDR3nt: TGTGCCAGCAGCTACCCCGGCCGGAACACTGAAGCTTTCTTT
CDR3aa: CASSYPGRNTEAFF

abundance: NA
d_gene: TRBD1
v_gene: TRBV5-5
j_gene: TRBJ1-1
CDR3nt: TGTGCCAGCAGCTTGGCCGGGGACAGATCCGAAGCTTTCTTT
CDR3aa: CASSLAGDRSEAFF

abundance: NA
d_gene: NA
v_gene: TRBV6-1
j_gene: TRBJ2-5
CDR3nt: TGTGCCAGCAGCCCAGGGTCCTCGGAGACCCAGTACTTC
CDR3aa: CASSPGSSETQYF

abundance: NA
d_gene: TRBD2
v_gene: TRBV9
j_gene: TRBJ2-3
CDR3nt: TGTGCCAGCAGCATAGCGGGAGACCCCACAGATACGCAGTATTTT
CDR3aa: CASSIAGDPTDTQYF

abundance: NA
d_gene: NA
v_gene: TRBV28
j_gene: TRBJ2-4
CDR3nt: TGTGCCAGCACCTTGCGGGGAGTAGCCAAAAACATTCAGTACTTC
CDR3aa: CASTLRGVAKNIQYF

abundance: NA
d_gene: TRBD1
v_gene: TRBV18
j_gene: TRBJ1-2
CDR3nt: TGTGCCAGCTCACCAAGCTCACCGGGACAGGGGAATGGCTACACCTTC
CDR3aa: CASSPSSPGQGNGYTF

abundance: NA
d_gene: TRBD1
v_gene: TRBV19
j_gene: TRBJ1-5
CDR3nt: TGTGCCAGTAGTATAGATAGCCGACAGGGGAGCCAGGCCCAGCATTTT
CDR3aa: CASSIDSRQGSQAQHF

abundance: NA
d_gene: NA
v_gene: TRBV6-1
j_gene: TRBJ1-5
CDR3nt: TGTGCCAGCAGTGAAGGGGTTCAAGGCAAGCCCCAGCATTTT
CDR3aa: CASSEGVQGKPQHF

abundance: NA
d_gene: NA
v_gene: TRBV14
j_gene: TRBJ2-6
CDR3nt: TGTGCCAGCAGCCACAGTGCTGGGGCCAACGTCCTGACTTTC
CDR3aa: CASSHSAGANVLTF

abundance: few
d_gene: TRBD2
v_gene: TRBV2
j_gene: TRBJ2-3
CDR3nt: TGTGCCAGCAGTAAACTAGCGGGGGGTGGAGATACGCAGTATTTT
CDR3aa: CASSKLAGGGDTQYF

abundance: NA
d_gene: NA
v_gene: TRBV6-1
j_gene: TRBJ2-5
CDR3nt: TGTGCCAGCAGTCCGGGGGGCAGAGAGACCCAGTACTTC
CDR3aa: CASSPGGRETQYF

abundance: NA
d_gene: NA
v_gene: TRBV5-1
j_gene: TRBJ1-1
CDR3nt: TGCGCCAGCAGCCCGGCCCGCCAGGGATACACTGAAGCTTTCTTT
CDR3aa: CASSPARQGYTEAFF

abundance: NA
d_gene: TRBD1
v_gene: TRBV2
j_gene: TRBJ2-2
CDR3nt: TGTGCCAGCAGGACCCGGGACAGGCGACCGAACACCGGGGAGCTGTTTTTT
CDR3aa: CASRTRDRRPNTGELFF

abundance: once
d_gene: TRBD1
v_gene: TRBV2
j_gene: TRBJ1-2
CDR3nt: TGTGCCAGCAGTGAACACGGAGGGGGCAATGGCTACACCTTC
CDR3aa: CASSEHGGGNGYTF